Listed here is a single T cell receptor beta chain. Which antigen it targets is not known. Per-nucleotide qualities are absent, and no much larger clonotype sits a single base away. Each donor gave one peripheral blood draw, around 0.12 L on average, collected into heparinised tubes. A BD FACSAria II and a panel including CD45RO, CCR7, CD25, CD127, CD95 and CD27 were used to sort naive, central memory, regulatory and stem cell-like memory CD4+ T cells. Purity was above 98% for every sorted population. PBMCs were separated immediately by Lymphoprep density gradient centrifugation and were stained directly, without being cultured. So that batch effects would be minimized, each experiment stained and sorted samples in pairs, pairing one healthy donor with one patient. This sample stems from a study of beta chain features in type 1 diabetes (dated by TCRdb to 2016 to 2018). For the wider study: No differences in mean age, gender distribution, total cell number or subset yield were found between patients and healthy donors. Across all samples, some 110,000,000 sorted cells were examined, and cell number per subset correlated strongly with RNA yield. In the study, TCRB repertoires of sorted circulating CD4+ T cell subsets from recently diagnosed type 1 diabetes patients were compared with those of matched healthy donors. Regulatory and stem cell-like memory subsets were obtained from only 8 patients and roughly 8 healthy donors, while naive and central memory subsets were obtained from all 30 or so donors.

Here is what the overall study found, with its caveats: Shorter templates might have been favored by PCR, but patient and control samples were amplified and corrected together, so both groups would have been affected equally by any skew. Only small numbers of individuals were included in the HLA sub-analyses, which left unresolved whether HLA type had any influence on TCRB rearrangement. Patients with type 1 diabetes made fewer insertions and deleted more nucleotides at VDJ recombination sites, implying thymic rearrangement abnormalities. The naive, central memory and regulatory TCRB repertoires appeared to resemble one another more closely among patients than among healthy donors. Because cDNA was sequenced instead of genomic DNA, activated cells with high expression could be over-represented, although the groups did not differ in activation or CD3 levels. Type 1 diabetes patients showed a moderate but significant shortening of TCRB CDR3 length in all four CD4+ subsets.

The entire amount of isolated RNA was reverse transcribed using the High Capacity cDNA Reverse Transcription Kit, so the sequenced TCRB transcripts were expressed ones. Deep immunoSEQ sequencing was performed on naive, central memory and regulatory T cell samples, with an average of roughly 3.5 million total reads per sample. After sorted cells were lysed in RLT buffer, RNA was extracted with DNase-treated RNeasy Micro or Mini kits, with the choice depending on cell number. Each cell subset was processed on its own to prevent cross-contamination, while patient and healthy donor samples were processed together. TCRB sequences were amplified from cDNA with the immunoSEQ multiplex PCR, producing 87-bp fragments spanning the CDR3 region. Sequencing of the amplicons was done on the Illumina HiSeq platform. The authors' pipeline ran thus. PCR bias was computationally corrected using synthetic template baselines, reads within Hamming distance 2 were collapsed, and singletons that could not be merged were discarded. By aligning reads against IMGT, V, D and J genes, CDR3 length, and insertions or deletions at six rearrangement sites were assigned. Within each subset, clonotype counts were normalized to the number of sorted cells before true diversity and Gini coefficients were calculated with the tcR R package. Repertoire sharing was quantified using the overlap coefficient calculated on TCRB nucleotide sequences. What TCRdb holds here is the immuneACCESS table cut down to in-frame rearrangements. Part of the clones is not present; checked against another copy, under half of the missing clones reflect an unresolved V gene, and the others are unexplained. The V and J calls and clone size were taken over from that table, and D and trimming were inferred from the DNA. Counted in this sample were 300,000 to 350,000 clones; less than 9.5% of them appeared once. The ten top clones hold 0.44% of the sample.

Taken from the germline V gene, the CDR1 and CDR2 loops are MGHDK and SYGVNS. Including cysteine and phenylalanine, the CDR3 has 16 amino acids. Solely the CDR3 DNA is kept, with 48 bases framed from the first base. V and J are truncated by 2 bases and 2 bases respectively, leaving an intervening sequence of 15 bases. The chain was built from TRBV25-1 and TRBJ1-2; the D gene is perhaps TRBD1, from 6 matching bases. This TCR derives from a woman in her late teens or twenties in good health. Material for sequencing was central memory CD4+ T cells from blood. The CDR3 corresponds to CASSEGAGTKNYGYTF. The bases are TGTGCCAGCAGTGAAGGGGCCGGGACAAAAAACTATGGCTACACCTTC.